The clone carrying this TCR beta chain was picked up a small number of times. Its antigen is not known. This record comes from a study of shared clonotypes between healthy human individuals. Study background: In total, the donors were a couple of women and a few men aged 18 to 49. The study's findings and limits: Larger estimated richness was generally seen in naive subsets than in memory subsets. Four donors shared approximately 5% of their naive CD4 clonotypes.

The genomic DNA of each subset was split evenly across several immunoSEQ plates. Assay used: immunoSEQ multiplex PCR; TCRdb lists only in-frame clones, some missing. This table holds about 1.1 million clones, around 78% found once. The source material was memory CD4+ T cells from PBMCs. Described subset: CD45RA-negative fraction. The receptor was derived from a man aged 18 to 30 in good health. Some clones in this sample may be carry-over from other donors' samples.

CDR3 amino acids: CASSLAGLDEQFF. CDR3 nucleotide sequence: TGTGCCAGCAGTTTAGCGGGGTTGGATGAGCAGTTCTTC. The genes are TRBV28 and TRBJ2-1, with D maybe TRBD2 (6 bases). CDR1 is MDHEN, CDR2 SYDVKM, per germline. The V end lost 2 bases, the J end lost 8 bases, and 10 bases lay between the germline ends. This CDR3 is built from 13 residues.